A selection of T cell receptor beta chains follows, all from one sample in a study of blood T cell repertoires in COVID-19. Produced via immunoSEQ multiplex PCR; TCRdb's table is partial and in-frame only. The data hold 30,000 to 40,000 clones, with over 75% observed a single time. Sequenced material: peripheral blood. The receptors stem from a woman aged 55-70 years with active COVID-19. The CDR3 runs from the conserved cysteine through the conserved F or W. The order of the fields is clone size, J gene, D gene, V gene, CDR3 protein, CDR3 DNA. D genes are given only for firm matches. Where a row states a size, it is once, few, many or the class of an expanded clone; other rows omit it.

>NA|TRBJ2-3|TRBD2|TRBV5-1
CASSPPGLAGGWDTQYF
TGCGCCAGCAGCCCCCCGGGACTAGCGGGAGGTTGGGATACGCAGTATTTT
>few|TRBJ1-1|NA|TRBV30
CAWTDGGGHTEAFF
TGTGCCTGGACGGACGGGGGAGGGCACACTGAAGCTTTCTTT
>NA|TRBJ2-3|TRBD2|TRBV5-6
CASSLDGGRSDTQYF
TGTGCCAGCAGCTTGGATGGCGGGAGGTCTGATACGCAGTATTTT
>NA|TRBJ2-5|TRBD1|TRBV18
CASSYDRAGTQYF
TGTGCCAGCTCATACGACAGGGCGGGGACCCAGTACTTC
>NA|TRBJ2-3|NA|TRBV19
CASSSAVRLDTQYF
TGTGCCAGTAGTAGCGCCGTCCGTTTAGATACGCAGTATTTT
>once|TRBJ2-7|TRBD2|TRBV2
CASEPPSGGGGSYEQYF
TGTGCCAGCGAACCTCCTAGCGGGGGGGGAGGCTCCTACGAGCAGTACTTC
>NA|TRBJ2-7|TRBD1|TRBV18
CASSPSGGEGSYEQYF
TGTGCCAGCTCACCTTCAGGGGGCGAGGGGTCCTACGAGCAGTACTTC
>NA|TRBJ2-7|TRBD1|TRBV5-5
CASSQGQGAVSEQYF
TGTGCCAGCAGTCAAGGACAGGGGGCTGTATCCGAGCAGTACTTC
>NA|TRBJ2-1|TRBD2|TRBV6-1
CASSELAGGPDEQFF
TGTGCCAGCAGTGAGCTAGCGGGAGGGCCGGATGAGCAGTTCTTC
>NA|TRBJ1-2|NA|TRBV6-5
CASSSGYYGYTF
TGTGCCAGCTCTAGTGGATACTATGGCTACACCTTC
>NA|TRBJ2-5|TRBD1|TRBV28
CASSGGQYGETQYF
TGTGCCAGCAGTGGGGGACAGTATGGGGAGACCCAGTACTTC
>NA|TRBJ2-1|TRBD2|TRBV20-1
CSASLFGTSGTRVQFF
TGCAGTGCTAGTTTGTTTGGGACTAGCGGGACTAGGGTGCAGTTCTTC
>few|TRBJ2-1|NA|TRBV7-8
CASSFRQHTGSYNEQFF
TGTGCCAGCAGCTTTCGACAACACACTGGGTCCTACAATGAGCAGTTCTTC
>NA|TRBJ1-2|NA|TRBV3-1/TRBV3-2
CASSHEQGSGGYTF
TGTGCCAGCAGCCACGAACAGGGATCTGGGGGTTACACCTTC
>NA|TRBJ2-1|NA|TRBV5-1
CASSLVAGADEQFF
TGCGCCAGCAGCTTGGTTGCGGGGGCGGATGAGCAGTTCTTC
>NA|TRBJ2-3|NA|TRBV7-3
CASSRVPSPSTDTQYF
TGTGCCAGCAGTCGCGTTCCCTCACCTAGCACAGATACGCAGTATTTT
>NA|TRBJ1-1|NA|TRBV7-3
CASSLASGLNTEAFF
TGTGCCAGCAGCTTAGCTTCCGGTTTGAACACTGAAGCTTTCTTT
>NA|TRBJ1-4|TRBD1|TRBV2
CASSLTGATNEKLFF
TGTGCCAGCAGTTTAACAGGGGCAACTAATGAAAAACTGTTTTTT
>NA|TRBJ1-1|NA|TRBV5-5
CASSSTGYSNTEAFF
TGTGCCAGCAGCTCGACTGGCTACTCGAACACTGAAGCTTTCTTT
>NA|TRBJ2-7|TRBD2|TRBV30
CAWTGGTIPYEQYF
TGTGCCTGGACCGGAGGGACTATTCCTTACGAGCAGTACTTC
>NA|TRBJ2-1|NA|TRBV2
CASGLKWANEQFF
TGTGCCAGCGGTCTTAAGTGGGCCAATGAGCAGTTCTTC
>NA|TRBJ1-2|TRBD1|TRBV2
CASQGGDSYGYTF
TGTGCCAGCCAAGGAGGGGACAGTTATGGCTACACCTTC
>NA|TRBJ1-4|NA|TRBV5-1
CASSLSSGATNEKLFF
TGCGCCAGCAGCTTAAGCTCCGGTGCAACTAATGAAAAACTGTTTTTT
>once|TRBJ1-1|NA|TRBV7-2
CASSSQTGQGAEAFF
TGTGCCAGCAGCTCCCAAACAGGGCAGGGCGCTGAAGCTTTCTTT
>once|TRBJ2-1|TRBD2|TRBV5-1
CASSARTSGGFNVVGVEQFF
TGCGCCAGCAGCGCCCGGACTAGCGGGGGTTTTAATGTCGTGGGGGTCGAGCAGTTCTTC
>NA|TRBJ2-5|TRBD1|TRBV7-3
CASSPTGGVETQYF
TGTGCCAGCAGTCCCACAGGGGGCGTAGAGACCCAGTACTTC
>NA|TRBJ2-1|TRBD2|TRBV4-2
CASSPRALAGGNEQFF
TGTGCCAGCAGCCCCCGGGCATTGGCGGGGGGGAATGAGCAGTTCTTC
>NA|TRBJ1-6|NA|TRBV2
CASSYTASQGRKNSPLHF
TGTGCCAGCAGTTACACGGCCTCACAGGGACGAAAGAATTCACCCCTCCACTTT
>NA|TRBJ1-1|NA|TRBV4-1
CASSQEHRSEAFF
TGCGCCAGCAGCCAAGAGCATAGATCTGAAGCTTTCTTT
>NA|TRBJ1-4|TRBD1|TRBV28
CASSLWAYTGGSNEKLFF
TGTGCCAGCAGTTTATGGGCTTATACAGGGGGCTCAAATGAAAAACTGTTTTTT
>NA|TRBJ2-3|TRBD2|TRBV4-1
CASSRSTQRGSTDTQYF
TGCGCCAGCAGCCGCTCAACCCAGCGGGGGAGCACAGATACGCAGTATTTT
>NA|TRBJ2-5|NA|TRBV19
CASSVRGLTETQYF
TGTGCCAGTAGTGTCAGGGGTCTTACAGAGACCCAGTACTTC
>NA|TRBJ2-7|NA|TRBV7-2
CASSLGGSIAGGKNEQYF
TGTGCCAGCAGCCTAGGGGGGTCGATAGCGGGCGGTAAGAACGAGCAGTACTTC
>NA|TRBJ1-5|TRBD1|TRBV28
CASSSYSDRGNQPQHF
TGTGCCAGCAGTTCCTATAGCGACAGGGGAAACCAGCCCCAGCATTTT
>NA|TRBJ1-5|NA|TRBV28
CASSSPEVYSNQPQHF
TGTGCCAGCAGTTCCCCGGAGGTTTATAGCAATCAGCCCCAGCATTTT
>NA|TRBJ2-2|TRBD2|TRBV10-2
CASSRLAGDLGELFF
TGCGCCAGCAGTAGACTAGCGGGAGATCTCGGGGAGCTGTTTTTT
>NA|TRBJ2-1|TRBD2|TRBV7-9
CASSLVAGVLNEQFF
TGTGCCAGCAGCTTAGTAGCGGGAGTTTTAAATGAGCAGTTCTTC
>NA|TRBJ1-5|TRBD1|TRBV19
CASRDRGFVYSNQPQHF
TGTGCCAGTAGGGACAGGGGATTCGTATATAGCAATCAGCCCCAGCATTTT
>NA|TRBJ1-2|TRBD1|TRBV6-5
CASRQTGGDYGYTF
TGTGCCAGCAGGCAAACAGGGGGCGACTATGGCTACACCTTC
>NA|TRBJ2-3|NA|TRBV4-2
CASSQEGGDTQYF
TGTGCCAGCAGCCAAGAGGGAGGAGATACGCAGTATTTT
>NA|TRBJ2-2|TRBD2|TRBV28
CASSPISGRFSGELFF
TGTGCCAGCAGTCCAATTAGCGGGAGATTTTCCGGGGAGCTGTTTTTT
>few|TRBJ2-2|NA|TRBV6-4
CASSTGSNTGELFF
TGTGCCAGCAGTACTGGGAGTAACACCGGGGAGCTGTTTTTT
>NA|TRBJ2-7|NA|TRBV5-1
CASSLGVYEQYF
TGCGCCAGCAGCTTAGGAGTCTACGAGCAGTACTTC
>NA|TRBJ1-3|NA|TRBV11-2
CASSLVGARNTIYF
TGTGCCAGCAGCTTAGTGGGGGCTCGAAACACCATATATTTT
>NA|TRBJ2-7|TRBD1|TRBV28
CASRTGMSYEQYF
TGTGCCAGCAGGACAGGGATGTCCTACGAGCAGTACTTC
>NA|TRBJ2-4|TRBD1|TRBV2
CASSEALYRTGTLYVGNIQYF
TGTGCCAGCAGTGAAGCGCTGTACAGGACAGGGACTCTATACGTCGGAAACATTCAGTACTTC
>NA|TRBJ2-7|TRBD2|TRBV7-3
CASSVTSGYEQYF
TGTGCCAGCAGCGTGACTAGCGGCTACGAGCAGTACTTC
>NA|TRBJ1-3|NA|TRBV28
CASSLSLGGGGGNTIYF
TGTGCCAGCAGTTTATCCCTGGGTGGGGGAGGTGGAAACACCATATATTTT
>NA|TRBJ1-3|NA|TRBV20-1
CSASVENTIYF
TGCAGTGCTAGTGTCGAGAACACCATATATTTT
>NA|TRBJ1-2|TRBD1|TRBV7-6
CASSAGQGLIYGYTF
TGTGCCAGCAGCGCGGGACAGGGGTTGATCTATGGCTACACCTTC
>NA|TRBJ1-5|NA|TRBV28
CASSPIDSLRNQPQHF
TGTGCCAGCAGCCCAATTGACAGTCTTCGCAATCAGCCCCAGCATTTT
>NA|TRBJ2-1|NA|TRBV7-3
CASSSRGTGINEQFF
TGTGCCAGCAGCTCCCGGGGGACGGGTATCAATGAGCAGTTCTTC
>NA|TRBJ2-7|NA|TRBV12-1
CASSSPGLAELVSYEQYF
TGTGCCAGCAGCTCCCCGGGACTAGCGGAACTCGTCTCCTACGAGCAGTACTTC
>NA|TRBJ1-5|TRBD1|TRBV28
CASSLSGTANQPQHF
TGTGCCAGCAGTTTATCCGGGACAGCAAATCAGCCCCAGCATTTT
>NA|TRBJ2-1|TRBD2|TRBV19
CASSTNYYGGSTYNEQFF
TGTGCCAGCAGTACAAACTACTACGGGGGGTCCACCTACAATGAGCAGTTCTTC
>NA|TRBJ2-3|TRBD1|TRBV7-9
CASSFGQGSTDTQYF
TGTGCCAGCAGCTTTGGACAGGGCAGCACAGATACGCAGTATTTT
>NA|TRBJ1-2|NA|TRBV18
CASSQGEQGLGYTF
TGTGCCAGCTCACAAGGAGAACAGGGTCTCGGCTACACCTTC
>few|TRBJ2-2|TRBD2|TRBV5-1
CASSLSGVGNTGELFF
TGCGCCAGCAGCTTGAGCGGGGTAGGGAACACCGGGGAGCTGTTTTTT
>NA|TRBJ1-1|TRBD1|TRBV7-7
CASSPPDRRNTEAFF
TGTGCCAGCAGCCCGCCGGACAGGAGAAACACTGAAGCTTTCTTT
>NA|TRBJ2-1|TRBD2|TRBV12-3/TRBV12-4
CASSLLAGGEQFF
TGTGCCAGCAGTTTACTAGCGGGGGGCGAGCAGTTCTTC